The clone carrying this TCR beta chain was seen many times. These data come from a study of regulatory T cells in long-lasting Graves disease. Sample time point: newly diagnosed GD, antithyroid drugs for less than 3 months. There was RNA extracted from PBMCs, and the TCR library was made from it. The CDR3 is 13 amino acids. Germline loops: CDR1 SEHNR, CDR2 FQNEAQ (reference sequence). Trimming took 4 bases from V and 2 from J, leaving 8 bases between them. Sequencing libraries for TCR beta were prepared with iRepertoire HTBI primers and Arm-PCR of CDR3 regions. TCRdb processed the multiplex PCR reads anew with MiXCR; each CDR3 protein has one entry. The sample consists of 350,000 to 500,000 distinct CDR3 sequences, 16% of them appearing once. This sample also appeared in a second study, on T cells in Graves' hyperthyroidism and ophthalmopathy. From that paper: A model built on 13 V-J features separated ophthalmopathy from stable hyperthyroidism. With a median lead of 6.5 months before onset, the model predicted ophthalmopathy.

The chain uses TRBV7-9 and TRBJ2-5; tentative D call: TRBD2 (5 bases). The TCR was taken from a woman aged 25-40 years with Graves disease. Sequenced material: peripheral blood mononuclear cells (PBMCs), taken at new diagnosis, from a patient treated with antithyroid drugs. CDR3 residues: CASSWRAQETQYF. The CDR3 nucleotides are TGTGCCAGCAGCTGGCGGGCGCAAGAGACCCAGTACTTC.